The rows below give T cell receptor beta chains drawn from one sample of a study of identifying expanded T cells in peripheral blood. Libraries were prepared by immunoSEQ multiplex PCR; TCRdb keeps only in-frame clonotypes and omits some of them. The table has some 100,000 clones, about 85% seen once. The material sequenced was blood. Receptor source: a person aged 18 to 69 in good health. Each CDR3 is given with its conserved first and last residue. A D gene is named only where the DNA matches it firmly. Expanded clones get a size class; other rows say once, few or many, or leave the size out.

clone size | J gene | D gene | V gene | CDR3 protein | CDR3 DNA
. | TRBJ2-7 | . | TRBV2 | CASSEQGKGYEQYF | TGTGCCAGCAGTGAACAGGGAAAAGGCTACGAGCAGTACTTC
few | TRBJ1-1 | . | TRBV11-2 | CASNQGRIEAFF | TGTGCCAGCAACCAAGGACGGATTGAAGCTTTCTTT
. | TRBJ1-2 | . | TRBV6-5 | CASSYSNGGYTF | TGTGCCAGCAGTTACTCGAATGGCGGCTACACCTTC
. | TRBJ2-2 | TRBD2 | TRBV7-3 | CASSLMAGRTSGATGELFF | TGTGCCAGCAGCTTAATGGCAGGGAGGACTAGCGGGGCTACCGGGGAGCTGTTTTTT
few | TRBJ2-7 | . | TRBV5-6 | CASSVWSVYEQYF | TGTGCCAGCAGCGTCTGGTCCGTCTACGAGCAGTACTTC
. | TRBJ2-1 | . | TRBV4-2 | CASSQDRGLGYNEQFF | TGTGCCAGCAGCCAAGATCGGGGACTCGGATACAATGAGCAGTTCTTC
. | TRBJ1-1 | . | TRBV11-2 | CASSLIGETEAFF | TGTGCCAGCAGCTTGATCGGAGAAACTGAAGCTTTCTTT
few | TRBJ1-1 | . | TRBV4-2 | CASSQGVNTEAFF | TGTGCCAGCAGCCAAGGCGTGAACACTGAAGCTTTCTTT
. | TRBJ2-7 | . | TRBV5-1 | CASSLTGAFEQYF | TGCGCCAGCAGCTTGACGGGGGCCTTCGAGCAGTACTTC
. | TRBJ2-2 | TRBD1 | TRBV7-9 | CASSSGQGIGELFF | TGTGCCAGCAGCTCCGGACAGGGGATCGGGGAGCTGTTTTTT
. | TRBJ1-1 | . | TRBV19 | CASSIGGGSTEAFF | TGTGCCAGTAGTATCGGCGGGGGGAGTACTGAAGCTTTCTTT
. | TRBJ2-7 | . | TRBV15 | CATSPTASTTYEQYF | TGTGCCACCAGCCCGACCGCCAGCACCACCTACGAGCAGTACTTC
. | TRBJ2-7 | TRBD2 | TRBV7-2 | CASRLDPGGSYEQYF | TGTGCCAGCAGATTAGATCCGGGAGGGTCCTACGAGCAGTACTTC
. | TRBJ1-1 | . | TRBV7-2 | CASSLWAAEAFF | TGTGCCAGCAGCTTATGGGCAGCGGAAGCTTTCTTT
. | TRBJ2-7 | . | TRBV25-1 | CASSEGGGEPYEQYF | TGTGCCAGCAGTGAAGGAGGGGGGGAACCCTACGAGCAGTACTTC
. | TRBJ1-4 | . | TRBV6-6 | CASSYLGENEKLFF | TGTGCCAGCAGCTACCTCGGGGAGAATGAAAAACTGTTTTTT